This T cell receptor beta chain stems from a study of graft-versus-host responses after intestinal transplantation. Overall study: The recipients all started with anti-thymocyte globulin induction and then took tacrolimus and steroids for around 3 years.

The data were produced by immunoSEQ multiplex PCR, yet TCRdb's version contains in-frame clones alone and is incomplete. The repertoire has about 130,000 clones, approximately 94% of them found once; the top ten carry about 0.16%. The CDR3 length is 17 residues. The V and J ends lost 0 bases and 2 bases, in that order; junction bases with no gene match: 9. CDR1 SGHNT and CDR2 YYREEE come from the germline V gene (reference sequence). Overall study findings and caveats: Circulating GvH clones peaking coincided with falling HvG clones soon after transplant. GvH clones detected in recipient marrow included some appearing first in ileum or blood.

With respect to this clone: What it binds is not known.

V and J are TRBV5-4 and TRBJ2-7, with 9 nucleotides matching TRBD1. The sample here was unstimulated CD4+ T cells sorted from spleen or lymph node cells, taken before intestinal transplant. The receptor comes from a human donor who received an intestinal transplant. CDR3 coding DNA: TGTGCCAGCAGCTTGGGGTCTTGGACAGGGGAAACCTACGAGCAGTACTTC. Translating it yields CASSLGSWTGETYEQYF.